Included here is one TCR beta chain sequence, with context. The antigen remains unidentified. The source of the sample is a study of shared clonotypes between healthy human individuals. Overall study context: Samples came from a couple of female and a few male donors aged 18 to 49. CD4 naive and memory got three plates each, CD8 naive two, CD8 memory one. Study results and limitations: Incomplete sequencing of sorted subsets was indicated by rarefaction despite large depth.

Partitioning of CD4+ cells yielded a CD45RA+ naive subset and a CD45RA-negative memory subset. Produced via immunoSEQ multiplex PCR; TCRdb's table is partial and in-frame only. This table has millions of clones, 85% to 95% appearing once. CDR1 and CDR2 from the germline V gene are LNHDA and SQIVND (reference sequence). The CDR3 contains 11 residues. Trimming cost V 11 bases and J 4 bases; bases outside gene matches: 3. This TCR was sampled from a man aged 18 to 30 in good health. This chain links TRBV19 with TRBJ2-7, with 9 positions matching TRBD1. Sequenced: naive CD4+ T cells sorted from blood. As to subset: CD45RA+ positively selected. In DNA, the CDR3 is TGTGCCGGGGACAGGGAGTACGAGCAGTACTTC. Encoded protein: CAGDREYEQYF. Full variable domain (outside the CDR3, taken from reference TRBV19 and TRBJ2-7): DGGITQSPKYLFRKEGQNVTLSCEQNLNHDAMYWYRQDPGQGLRLIYYSQIVNDFQKGDIAEGYSVSREKKESFPLTVTSAQKNPTAFYLCAGDREYEQYFGPGTRLTVT.